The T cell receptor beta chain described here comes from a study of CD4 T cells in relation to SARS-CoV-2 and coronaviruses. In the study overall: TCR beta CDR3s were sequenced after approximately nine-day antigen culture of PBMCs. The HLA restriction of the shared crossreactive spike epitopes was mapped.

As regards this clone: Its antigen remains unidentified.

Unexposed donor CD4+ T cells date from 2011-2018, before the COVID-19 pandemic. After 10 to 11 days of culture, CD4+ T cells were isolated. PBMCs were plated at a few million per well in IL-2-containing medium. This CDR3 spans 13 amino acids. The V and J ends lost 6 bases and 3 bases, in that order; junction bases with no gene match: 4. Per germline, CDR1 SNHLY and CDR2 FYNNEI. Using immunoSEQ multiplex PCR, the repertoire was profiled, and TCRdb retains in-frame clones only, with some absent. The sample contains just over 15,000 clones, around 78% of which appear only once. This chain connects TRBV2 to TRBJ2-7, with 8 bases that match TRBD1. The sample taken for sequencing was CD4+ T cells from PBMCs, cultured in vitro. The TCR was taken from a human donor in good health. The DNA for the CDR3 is TGTGCCAGCAGAGGGACAGGAATCTACGAGCAGTACTTC. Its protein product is CASRGTGIYEQYF.